Below, one T cell receptor beta chain is given with its context. These data come from a study of blood T cell repertoires in COVID-19. Study-wide background: The origin of the acute and convalescent COVID-19 samples was the United States, Italy and Spain. Sample material is recorded as cDNA or gDNA derived from T cells, B-cell-depleted T cells, or PBMCs.

Assay used: immunoSEQ multiplex PCR; TCRdb lists only in-frame clones, some missing. Of around 130,000 clones in the sample, more than 70% were seen once. The CDR3 length is 18 residues. V was clipped by 4 bases and J by 4 bases, with 23 bases between them. Germline values: CDR1 KGHDR, CDR2 SFDVKD. Sequenced material: peripheral blood. The chain recombines TRBV24-1 with TRBJ2-3; D is possibly TRBD2 (6 bases). The TCR sequence derives from a human donor in a cohort sampled during active COVID-19. CDR3 residues: CATSDPSETRGDPDTQYF. The DNA for the CDR3 is TGTGCCACCAGTGACCCCTCGGAGACTAGAGGCGACCCAGATACGCAGTATTTT.